Listed here are 15 T cell receptor beta chains from one sample, sequenced in a study of blood T cell repertoires in COVID-19. TCRdb keeps only in-frame clones here, not all; method: immunoSEQ multiplex PCR. The sample comprises about 250,000 clones, more than 70% of which are singletons, and approximately 6% rests with the top ten. What was sequenced was peripheral blood. Receptor source: a woman of 80 years or more with COVID-19, enrolled during active disease.

This chain links TRBV3-1 (or the pseudogene TRBV3-2) with TRBJ1-2; D gene uncertain. The germline gives CDR1 LGHDT, CDR2 YNNKEL (reference sequence). Trimming shortened V by 2 bases and J by 2 bases, and 12 bases separated the two germline ends. CDR3 length equals 15 residues. This CDR3 is CASSQFDGNNYGYTF. CDR3 coding DNA: TGTGCCAGCAGCCAATTTGACGGGAACAACTATGGCTACACCTTC.

V is TRBV7-3 and J is TRBJ1-5; a possible D gene is TRBD1 (6 bases). This CDR3 has 16 amino acids. Per germline, CDR1 SGHTA and CDR2 FQGTGA. Trimming cost V 10 bases and J 5 bases, with 24 bases left between them. CDR3: CATLPAGRGIYQPQHF. The CDR3, as DNA: TGTGCCACCCTACCCGCCGGCAGGGGAATTTATCAGCCCCAGCATTTT.

The CDR3 coding sequence is TGTGCCACCCGGGGGACAGGGGGCTACAATGAGCAGTTCTTC. Translating it yields CATRGTGGYNEQFF. This chain links TRBV19 with TRBJ2-1, with 11 bases fitting TRBD1. The V and J ends lost 10 bases and 3 bases, in that order; junction bases with no gene match: 5. The CDR3 sequence is 14 residues long. Germline-derived CDR1 and CDR2 are LNHDA and SQIVND (reference sequence). Variable domain in full (rest from reference TRBV19 and TRBJ2-1): DGGITQSPKYLFRKEGQNVTLSCEQNLNHDAMYWYRQDPGQGLRLIYYSQIVNDFQKGDIAEGYSVSREKKESFPLTVTSAQKNPTAFYLCATRGTGGYNEQFFGPGTRLTVL.

V and J are TRBV10-3 and TRBJ1-2; D might be TRBD1 (5 bases). CDR1 and CDR2 (germline): ENHRY, SYGVKD. The CDR3 consists of 15 residues. V was trimmed by 2 bases and J by 4 bases, leaving 14 bases between them. Written as DNA, the CDR3 is TGTGCCATCAGTGAGCCGCAGGGAGGGTTCTATGGCTACACCTTC. Encoded protein: CAISEPQGGFYGYTF.

There are a few counts of this clone. This rearrangement joins TRBV29-1 to TRBJ1-4, with a weak D call TRBD1 (5 bases). The CDR3 extends over 13 amino acids. The germline CDR1 and CDR2 sequences are SQVTM and ANQGSEA. The V gene lost 5 bases and the J gene lost 7 bases, with 14 bases spanning the gap. The CDR3 sequence is CSVTSPQGEKLFF. The DNA of the CDR3 is TGCAGCGTTACATCCCCGCAGGGTGAAAAACTGTTTTTT.

The V and J genes are TRBV20-1 and TRBJ1-4, with D tentatively TRBD1 (5 bases). Germline CDR1 is DFQATT and CDR2 is SNEGSKA (reference sequence). CDR3 size: 17 residues. The V end was cut by 3 bases, the J end by 0 bases, with 17 bases between. This CDR3 reads CSASGAAKWATNEKLFF. In DNA form, the CDR3 reads TGCAGTGCTAGTGGGGCCGCAAAATGGGCAACTAATGAAAAACTGTTTTTT.

The chain combines TRBV12-3 or TRBV12-4 with TRBJ1-5, with D possibly being TRBD1 (6 bases). This CDR3 has 12 residues. The V gene lost 8 bases and the J gene lost 3 bases, with 8 bases spanning the gap. The DNA of the CDR3 is TGTGCCAGCGGGACATTCAATCAGCCCCAGCATTTT. Amino acids: CASGTFNQPQHF.

CDR3 residues: CASSRDTGSSYNEQFF. CDR3 nucleotides: TGTGCCAGCAGCCGTGATACTGGGAGCTCCTACAATGAGCAGTTCTTC. V is TRBV3-1 (or the pseudogene TRBV3-2) and J is TRBJ2-1; D is perhaps TRBD2 (5 bases). Germline V CDR1 and CDR2: LGHDT, YNNKEL (reference sequence). The CDR3 loop spans 16 amino acids. V was trimmed by 4 bases and J by 0 bases, leaving 13 bases between them.

The J gene is TRBJ1-6, the V gene TRBV7-9, with D perhaps TRBD1 (6 bases). Germline CDR1 and CDR2: SEHNR and FQNEAQ (reference sequence). The CDR3 is made up of 16 amino acids. Trimming removed 2 bases from V and 6 bases from J, with 14 bases in between. CDR3 amino acids: CASSLSGRGSNSPLHF. CDR3 in DNA: TGTGCCAGCAGCTTATCCGGCAGGGGAAGTAATTCACCCCTCCACTTT.

This clone was observed a single time. This rearrangement joins TRBV7-2 to TRBJ2-7; the match to TRBD2 covers 9 bases. From germline, CDR1 is SGHTA and CDR2 FQGNSA. This CDR3 contains 15 residues. With V trimmed by 4 bases and J by 7 bases, 11 bases remained unmatched. The CDR3: CASSSGSGGGSEQYF. In nucleotides, the CDR3 is TGTGCCAGCAGCTCAGGTAGCGGGGGCGGTTCTGAGCAGTACTTC.

The chain recombines TRBV3-1 (or the pseudogene TRBV3-2) with TRBJ1-1, with D uncertain. V gave up 0 bases and J gave up 4 bases, with 12 bases separating them. Per germline, CDR1 LGHDT and CDR2 YNNKEL (reference sequence). The CDR3 spans 15 residues. The CDR3 nucleotides read TGTGCCAGCAGCCAAGATGGGCAGAAAGCCACTGAAGCTTTCTTT. It yields the protein CASSQDGQKATEAFF.

The chain links TRBV5-1 to TRBJ1-5; tentative D call: TRBD1 (6 bases). V lost 3 bases and J 3 bases, leaving 16 bases between the germline ends. The CDR3 spans 16 residues. The germline V gene has CDR1 SGHRS and CDR2 YFSETQ. DNA for the CDR3: TGCGCCAGCAGCTCTCTTCCGGGACAATCCAATCAGCCCCAGCATTTT. Translating it yields CASSSLPGQSNQPQHF.

The chain joins TRBV7-9 to TRBJ1-2, with TRBD1 matching over 10 bases. Germline V gene lookup returns CDR1 SEHNR and CDR2 FQNEAQ (reference sequence). V trimming: 5 bases; J trimming: 1 base; junction bases outside the gene matches: 4. The CDR3 is 15 amino acids. CDR3 in amino acids: CASSPGTGVNYGYTF. The CDR3 coding sequence is TGTGCCAGCAGCCCCGGGACAGGGGTTAACTATGGCTACACCTTC. Complete variable domain (other parts from reference TRBV7-9 and TRBJ1-2): DTGVSQNPRHKITKRGQNVTFRCDPISEHNRLYWYRQTLGQGPEFLTYFQNEAQLEKSRLLSDRFSAERPKGSFSTLEIQRTEQGDSAMYLCASSPGTGVNYGYTFGSGTRLTVV.

In its sample, this clone was seen once. The genes are TRBV19 and TRBJ1-1; the D gene is possibly TRBD1 (6 bases). The CDR3 sequence is 14 residues long. CDR1 is LNHDA, CDR2 SQIVND, per germline (reference sequence). V was shortened by 6 bases and J by 3 bases, with 14 bases between the two germline ends. The CDR3 region has the DNA TGTGCCAGTAGATCAACAGGGAAGGACACTGAAGCTTTCTTT. Residues: CASRSTGKDTEAFF.

This CDR3 is CASSHSLDSPEAFF. As DNA, the CDR3 is TGCGCCAGCAGTCACTCCCTGGACAGCCCTGAAGCTTTCTTT. The rearrangement joins TRBV23-1 to TRBJ1-1, with D possibly TRBD1 on 6 matching bases. TRBV23-1 is assigned to the ORF class and has an uncertain function. CDR3 length: 14 amino acids. The germline V and J ends were trimmed by 3 bases and 6 bases, with 14 bases remaining between them.